This T cell receptor (beta chain) emerged from a study of CD8+ T cells in alopecia areata. RNA extraction was followed by reverse transcription into cDNA, which acted as the sequencing template. The protocol was immunoSEQ multiplex PCR, while the TCRdb copy is restricted to in-frame clones and leaves out a portion. The sample holds 250,000 or so clones, roughly two thirds seen once. Trimming shortened V by 0 bases and J by 0 bases, and 14 bases separated the two germline ends. The V gene's germline CDR1 is WSHSY and CDR2 SAAADI. CDR3 length equals 17 residues. Sequencing used CD4+ T cells sorted from blood, obtained at week 0. This clonotype originated in a human donor with alopecia areata. The chain uses TRBV10-2 and TRBJ1-1, with TRBD1 as a possible D gene (5 bases). CDR3 amino acids: CASSESAGRAMNTEAFF. CDR3 DNA: TGCGCCAGCAGTGAGTCGGCAGGGCGAGCGATGAACACTGAAGCTTTCTTT.